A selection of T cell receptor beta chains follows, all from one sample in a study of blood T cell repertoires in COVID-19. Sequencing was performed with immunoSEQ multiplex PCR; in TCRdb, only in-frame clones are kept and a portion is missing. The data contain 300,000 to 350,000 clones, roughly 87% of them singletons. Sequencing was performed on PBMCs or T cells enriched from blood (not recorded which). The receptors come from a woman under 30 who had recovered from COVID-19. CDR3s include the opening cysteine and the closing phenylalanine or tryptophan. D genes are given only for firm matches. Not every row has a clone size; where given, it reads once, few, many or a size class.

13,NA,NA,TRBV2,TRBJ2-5,TGTGCCAGCGGGACTGTTGGGTCAGAGACCCAGTACTTC,CASGTVGSETQYF
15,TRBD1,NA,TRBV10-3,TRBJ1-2,TGTGCCATGAGTCCCGGGACAGGGGTAGGCTATGGCTACACCTTC,CAMSPGTGVGYGYTF
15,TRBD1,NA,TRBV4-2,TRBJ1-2,TGTGCCAGCAGCCGCGGAGGACAGGGTAACTATGGCTACACCTTC,CASSRGGQGNYGYTF
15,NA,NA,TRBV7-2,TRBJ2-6,TGTGCCAGCAGCTTGCAGGGAACTGGGGCCAACGTCCTGACTTTC,CASSLQGTGANVLTF
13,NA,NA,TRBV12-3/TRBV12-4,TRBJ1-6,TGTGCCAGCAGTTTGAGGGGGAGCTCACCCCTCCACTTT,CASSLRGSSPLHF
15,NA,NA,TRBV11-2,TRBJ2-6,TGTGCCAGCAGCTTGAGGGCCTCTGGGGCCAACGTCCTGACTTTC,CASSLRASGANVLTF
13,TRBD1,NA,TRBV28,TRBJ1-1,TGTGCCAGCAGGAGACAGGGGGTCACTGAAGCTTTCTTT,CASRRQGVTEAFF
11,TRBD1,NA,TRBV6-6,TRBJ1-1,TGTGCCAGCAGTTTGACAGGGCGCGCTTTCTTT,CASSLTGRAFF
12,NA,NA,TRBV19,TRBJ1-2,TGTGCCAGTAGTGCGGGACTTAATGGCTACACCTTC,CASSAGLNGYTF
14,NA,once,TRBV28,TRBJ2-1,TGTGCCAGCAGCCCAAGGCTACTATCCAATGAGCAGTTCTTC,CASSPRLLSNEQFF
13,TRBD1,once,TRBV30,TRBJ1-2,TGTGCCTGGAGTGTACGGAGGGGGCGGCACTACACCTTC,CAWSVRRGRHYTF
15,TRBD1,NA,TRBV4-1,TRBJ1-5,TGCGCCAGCAGCCAAGTTCGACAGGGCAGTCAGCCCCAGCATTTT,CASSQVRQGSQPQHF
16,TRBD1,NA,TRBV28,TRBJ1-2,TGTGCCAGCAGTCCGAACAGGGGGGGGTTTAACTATGGCTACACCTTC,CASSPNRGGFNYGYTF
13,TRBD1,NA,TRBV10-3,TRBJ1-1,TGTGCCATCCAAACAGGGGGCGGGACTGAAGCTTTCTTT,CAIQTGGGTEAFF
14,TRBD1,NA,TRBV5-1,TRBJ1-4,TGCGCCAGCAGCTCAGGACAGGCGAATGAAAAACTGTTTTTT,CASSSGQANEKLFF
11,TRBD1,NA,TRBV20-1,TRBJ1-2,TGCAGTGCGGGGACAGGGTTTGGCTACACCTTC,CSAGTGFGYTF
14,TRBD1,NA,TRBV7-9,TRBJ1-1,TGTGCCAGCAGCTTAGGGACAGGGGGGTTAGAAGCTTTCTTT,CASSLGTGGLEAFF
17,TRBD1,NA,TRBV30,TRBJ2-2,TGTGCCTGGAGGGCCACAGGGGGCCCCCGACGGACCGGGGAGCTGTTTTTT,CAWRATGGPRRTGELFF
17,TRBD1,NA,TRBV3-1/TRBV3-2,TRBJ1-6,TGTGCCAGCAGCCAAGCCGGGACAGGGGCCTATAATTCACCCCTCCACTTT,CASSQAGTGAYNSPLHF
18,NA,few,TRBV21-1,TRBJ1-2,TGTGCCAGCAGCCGTACACCCCAGGGGGCCAACGCTAACTATGGCTACACCTTC,CASSRTPQGANANYGYTF
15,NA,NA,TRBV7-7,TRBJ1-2,TGTGCCAGCAGCCCCCTGCCGGGTGCGGGAGAGGGCTACACCTTC,CASSPLPGAGEGYTF
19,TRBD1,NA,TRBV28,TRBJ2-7,TGTGCCAGCAGCCCCCCAAGGCCCAAACAGGGGATAAGCTCCTACGAGCAGTACTTC,CASSPPRPKQGISSYEQYF
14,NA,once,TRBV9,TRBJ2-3,TGTGCCAGCAGCGTAGTAACTAGCACAGATACGCAGTATTTT,CASSVVTSTDTQYF
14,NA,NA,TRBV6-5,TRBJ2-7,TGTGCCAGCAGTTACTCCGAGGGCACCTCCGAGCAGTACTTC,CASSYSEGTSEQYF
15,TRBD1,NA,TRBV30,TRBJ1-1,TGTGCCTGGAGTCCGACCGGACAGGGGAACACTGAAGCTTTCTTT,CAWSPTGQGNTEAFF
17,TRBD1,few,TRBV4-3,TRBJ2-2,TGCGCCAGCAGCCAGGACCATGGGACAGGGGTTCTCGGGGAGCTGTTTTTT,CASSQDHGTGVLGELFF
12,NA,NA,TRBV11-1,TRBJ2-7,TGTGCCAGCAGCTTCAGGGGATACGAGCAGTACTTC,CASSFRGYEQYF
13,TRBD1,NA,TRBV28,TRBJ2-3,TGTGCCAGCAGAAAACAGGGGCCAGATACGCAGTATTTT,CASRKQGPDTQYF
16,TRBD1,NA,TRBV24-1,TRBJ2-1,TGTGCCACCAGTGATTCGCTCCGACAGGGGGACAATGAGCAGTTCTTC,CATSDSLRQGDNEQFF
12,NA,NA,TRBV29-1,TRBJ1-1,TGCAGCGTTGGGGGCCCGGTCACTGAAGCTTTCTTT,CSVGGPVTEAFF
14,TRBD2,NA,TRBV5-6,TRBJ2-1,TGTGCCAGCAGCCTACCCGGGACTAGCAATGAGCAGTTCTTC,CASSLPGTSNEQFF
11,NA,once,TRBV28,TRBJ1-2,TGTGCCAGCACAACAGGCAGTGGCTACACCTTC,CASTTGSGYTF
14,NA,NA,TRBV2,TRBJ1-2,TGTGCCAGCAGTGAAGGGGCGCAGGGCTATGGCTACACCTTC,CASSEGAQGYGYTF
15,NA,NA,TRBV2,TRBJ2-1,TGTGCCAGCAGAGTTTCAGAAATAAGCTACAATGAGCAGTTCTTC,CASRVSEISYNEQFF
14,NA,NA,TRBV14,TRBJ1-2,TGTGCCAGCAGCTACTCGGGCAGGGGCTGGGGCTACACCTTC,CASSYSGRGWGYTF
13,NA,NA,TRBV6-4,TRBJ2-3,TGTGCCAGCAGTGATCTTAGCACAGATACGCAGTATTTT,CASSDLSTDTQYF
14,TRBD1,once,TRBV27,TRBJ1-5,TGTGCTACCTGGACAGGGGCACGCAATCAGCCCCAGCATTTT,CATWTGARNQPQHF
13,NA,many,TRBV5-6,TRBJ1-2,TGTGCCAGCAGCTCTCAGTCTAACTATGGCTACACCTTC,CASSSQSNYGYTF
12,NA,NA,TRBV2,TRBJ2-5,TGTGCCAGCACCACAACGGGAGAGACCCAGTACTTC,CASTTTGETQYF
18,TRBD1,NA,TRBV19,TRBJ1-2,TGTGCCAGTAGTTCGGAAAGACAGGGCAAGGGGGCAAACTATGGCTACACCTTC,CASSSERQGKGANYGYTF
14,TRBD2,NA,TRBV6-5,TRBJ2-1,TGTGCCAGCAGGCTAGCGGCCTCCTACAATGAGCAGTTCTTC,CASRLAASYNEQFF
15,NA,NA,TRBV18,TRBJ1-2,TGTGCCAGCTCATCTCAGGGTAGTCCCAACTATGGCTACACCTTC,CASSSQGSPNYGYTF
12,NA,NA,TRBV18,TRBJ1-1,TGTGCCAGCTCACCACTTGGGACAGAAGCTTTCTTT,CASSPLGTEAFF
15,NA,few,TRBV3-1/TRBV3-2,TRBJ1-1,TGTGCCAGCAGCCAGGCACGGGTTCGGAACACTGAAGCTTTCTTT,CASSQARVRNTEAFF
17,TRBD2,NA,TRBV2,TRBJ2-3,TGTGCCAGCAGTCAAGGACTAGCGGGGCCTAGCACAGATACGCAGTATTTT,CASSQGLAGPSTDTQYF
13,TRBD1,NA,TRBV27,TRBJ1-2,TGTGCCAGCAGTAACAGGGGCCCCTATGGCTACACCTTC,CASSNRGPYGYTF
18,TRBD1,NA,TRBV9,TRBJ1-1,TGTGCCAGCAGCGTAGGGGTACAGGGGGCTTTGGGGAACACTGAAGCTTTCTTT,CASSVGVQGALGNTEAFF
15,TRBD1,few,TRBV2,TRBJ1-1,TGTGCCAGCAGTCCCCCGGGACAGGCGAACACTGAAGCTTTCTTT,CASSPPGQANTEAFF
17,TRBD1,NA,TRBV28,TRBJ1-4,TGTGCCAGCAGTTTGCAAGGTTGGGGACAGCGAAATGAAAAACTGTTTTTT,CASSLQGWGQRNEKLFF
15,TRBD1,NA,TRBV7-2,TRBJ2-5,TGTGCCAGCAGTTTACAGGGGGGCTTGGGAGAGACCCAGTACTTC,CASSLQGGLGETQYF